A single sample gave rise to the 3 T cell receptor beta chains below, sequenced in a study of T-cell reconstitution after alpha-beta-depleted transplantation in children. Overall study findings and caveats: When one year had passed after transplant, most T-cell counts and diversity came from newly produced T cells.

Their recognized antigens are unknown. As it was prepared, the TCRbeta library received unique molecular identifiers. MiXCR was run by TCRdb on the PCR reads, yielding one entry per CDR3 protein. The sample has about 300,000 distinct CDR3 sequences; around 7.1% are singletons. This specimen consisted of peripheral blood, obtained 360 days after TCRalphabeta/CD19-depleted stem cell transplant. The receptors stem from a female patient aged 2-15 years who had a stem cell transplant for Fanconi anemia, so the T cells may come from the graft donor.

This clonotype was seen many times. This chain joins TRBV5-1 and TRBJ2-7; the match to TRBD2 covers 8 bases. Looked up from germline, CDR1 is SGHRS and CDR2 is YFSETQ. J gave up 4 bases and V 0 bases, and 6 bases lay outside the gene matches. The CDR3 totals 15 residues. CDR3 sequence reads: CASSLGNSGTYEQYF. The CDR3 DNA reads TGCGCCAGCAGCTTGGGTAATAGCGGGACATACGAGCAGTACTTC. Supplemented by reference TRBV5-1 and TRBJ2-7, the full variable domain reads KAGVTQTPRYLIKTRGQQVTLSCSPISGHRSVSWYQQTPGQGLQFLFEYFSETQRNKGNFPGRFSGRQFSNSRSEMNVSTLELGDSALYLCASSLGNSGTYEQYFGPGTRLTVT.

This clonotype was seen at least ten times. The chain joins TRBV20-1 to TRBJ2-5, with 8 bases that match TRBD2. This CDR3 is built from 15 residues. CDR1 DFQATT and CDR2 SNEGSKA come from the germline V gene (reference sequence). The trim removed 6 bases at V and 0 bases at J, leaving 9 bases unmatched. The CDR3: CSAIAGLRYQETQYF. Here the CDR3 DNA reads TGCAGTGCCATAGCGGGGCTAAGGTACCAAGAGACCCAGTACTTC.

V gene TRBV20-1 combines with J gene TRBJ2-7, with unresolved D. Trimming left V 3 bases short and J 2 bases short, with 11 bases between. Germline CDR1 DFQATT, CDR2 SNEGSKA (reference sequence). This CDR3 is 13 amino acids long. The CDR3 sequence is CSASSGVTYEQYF. In DNA form, the CDR3 reads TGCAGTGCTAGTTCTGGGGTTACCTACGAGCAGTACTTC.